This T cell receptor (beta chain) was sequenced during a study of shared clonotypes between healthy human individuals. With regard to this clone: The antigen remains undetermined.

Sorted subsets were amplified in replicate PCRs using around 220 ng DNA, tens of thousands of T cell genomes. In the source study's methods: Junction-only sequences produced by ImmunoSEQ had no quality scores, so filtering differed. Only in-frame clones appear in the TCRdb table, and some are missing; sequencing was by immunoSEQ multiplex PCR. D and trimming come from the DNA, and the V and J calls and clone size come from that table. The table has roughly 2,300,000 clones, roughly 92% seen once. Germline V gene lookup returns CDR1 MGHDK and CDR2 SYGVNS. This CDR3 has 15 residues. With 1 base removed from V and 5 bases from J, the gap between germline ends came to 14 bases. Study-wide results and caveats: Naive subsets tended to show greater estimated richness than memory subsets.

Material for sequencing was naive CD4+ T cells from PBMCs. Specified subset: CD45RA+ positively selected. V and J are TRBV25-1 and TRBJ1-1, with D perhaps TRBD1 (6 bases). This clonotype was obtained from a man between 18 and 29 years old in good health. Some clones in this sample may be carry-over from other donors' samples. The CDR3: CASSEFQGRGTEAFF. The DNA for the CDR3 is TGTGCCAGCAGTGAATTTCAGGGGCGGGGGACTGAAGCTTTCTTT.